This T cell receptor (beta chain) derives from a study of control samples from healthy donors and cancer patients. This table comes from immunoSEQ multiplex PCR, and its TCRdb copy is limited to in-frame clones, with some not included. The table has fewer than 500,000 clones, more than 80% seen once. The germline V gene encodes CDR1 SGHTA and CDR2 FQGTGA. With 1 base removed from V and 6 bases from J, the gap between germline ends came to 13 bases. The CDR3 loop spans 14 amino acids. This TCR came from a man aged 35-49 years with head and neck cancer. The sample consisted of PBMCs. This sequence joins TRBV7-3 and TRBJ2-7, with D unresolved. CDR3 sequence: CASSLMGQAAEQYF. CDR3 nucleotides: TGTGCCAGCAGCTTAATGGGCCAGGCGGCCGAGCAGTACTTC.